This T cell receptor (beta chain) was retrieved from a study of PD-1 blockade in classical Hodgkin lymphoma. General observations from the study: Reported baseline diversity: healthy donors highest, relapsed/refractory patients lowest.

The data were produced by immunoSEQ multiplex PCR, yet TCRdb's version contains in-frame clones alone and is incomplete. The table records 26,000 or so clones, over 65% of them present only once. Between the trimmed V and J ends, which lost 1 base and 1 base, there was a span of 12 bases. The CDR3 contains 15 residues. The germline V gene encodes CDR1 SGHRS and CDR2 YFSETQ. Note on this clone: Its antigen is as yet unknown.

Every single patient, without exception, relapsed after autologous stem cell transplantation, and brentuximab vedotin exposure varied. Thawed PBMCs yielded CD4+ T cells through magnetic negative selection. Best outcomes ranged across complete response, partial response and progressive disease. The material was CD4+ T cells from blood, obtained at baseline. This chain connects TRBV5-1 to TRBJ2-7; weak D call: TRBD2 (6 bases). The clonotype comes from a human donor with classical Hodgkin lymphoma. This chain's CDR3 is CASSLMGGPSYEQYF. DNA for the CDR3: TGCGCCAGCAGCTTGATGGGGGGACCGTCCTACGAGCAGTACTTC.